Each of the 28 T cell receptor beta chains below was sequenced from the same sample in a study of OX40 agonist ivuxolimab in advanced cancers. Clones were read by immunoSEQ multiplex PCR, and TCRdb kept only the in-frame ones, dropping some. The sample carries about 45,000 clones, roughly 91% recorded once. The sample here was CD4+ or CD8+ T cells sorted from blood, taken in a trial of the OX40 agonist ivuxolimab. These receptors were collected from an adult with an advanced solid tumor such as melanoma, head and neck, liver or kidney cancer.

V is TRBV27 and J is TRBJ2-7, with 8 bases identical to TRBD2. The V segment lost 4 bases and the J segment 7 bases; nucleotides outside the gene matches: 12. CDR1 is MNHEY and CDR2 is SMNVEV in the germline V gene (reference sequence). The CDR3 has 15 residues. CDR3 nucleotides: TGTGCCAGCAGTTATCGCCTCGGGGGGGGGCGAGAGCAGTACTTC. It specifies CASSYRLGGGREQYF.

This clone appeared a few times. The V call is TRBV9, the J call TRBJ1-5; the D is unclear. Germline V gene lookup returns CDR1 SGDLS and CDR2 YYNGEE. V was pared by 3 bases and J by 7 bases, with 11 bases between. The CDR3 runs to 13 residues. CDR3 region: CASSEAVGQPQHF. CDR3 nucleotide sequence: TGTGCCAGCAGCGAGGCAGTCGGACAGCCCCAGCATTTT.

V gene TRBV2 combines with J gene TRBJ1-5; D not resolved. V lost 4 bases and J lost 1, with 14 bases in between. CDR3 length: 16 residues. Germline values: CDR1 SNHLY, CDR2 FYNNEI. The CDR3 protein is CASSAWHILSNQPQHF. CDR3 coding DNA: TGTGCCAGCAGTGCCTGGCATATACTAAGCAATCAGCCCCAGCATTTT. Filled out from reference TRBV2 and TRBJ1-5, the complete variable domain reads EPEVTQTPSHQVTQMGQEVILRCVPISNHLYFYWYRQILGQKVEFLVSFYNNEISEKSEIFDDQFSVERPDGSNFTLKIRSTKLEDSAMYFCASSAWHILSNQPQHFGDGTRLSIL.

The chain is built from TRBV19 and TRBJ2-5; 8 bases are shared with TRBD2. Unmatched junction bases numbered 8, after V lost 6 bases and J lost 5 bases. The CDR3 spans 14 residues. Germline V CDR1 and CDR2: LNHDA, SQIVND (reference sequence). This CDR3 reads CASSGSGRGETQYF. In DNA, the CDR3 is TGTGCCAGTAGCGGGAGCGGGAGAGGGGAGACCCAGTACTTC.

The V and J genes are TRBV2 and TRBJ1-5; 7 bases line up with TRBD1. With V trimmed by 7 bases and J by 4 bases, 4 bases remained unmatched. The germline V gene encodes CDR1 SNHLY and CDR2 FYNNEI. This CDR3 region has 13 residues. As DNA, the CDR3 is TGTGCCAGCAAGGGACAGATTAATCAGCCCCAGCATTTT. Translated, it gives CASKGQINQPQHF.

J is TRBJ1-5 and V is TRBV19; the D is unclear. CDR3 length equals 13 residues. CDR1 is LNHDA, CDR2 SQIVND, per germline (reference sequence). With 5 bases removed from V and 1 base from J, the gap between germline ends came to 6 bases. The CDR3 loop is CASSGGSNQPQHF. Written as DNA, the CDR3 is TGTGCCAGTAGTGGTGGGAGCAATCAGCCCCAGCATTTT.

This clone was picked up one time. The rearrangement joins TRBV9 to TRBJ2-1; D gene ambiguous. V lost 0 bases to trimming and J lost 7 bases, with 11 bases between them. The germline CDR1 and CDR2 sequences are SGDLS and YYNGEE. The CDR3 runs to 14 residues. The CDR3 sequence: CASSVDDGRNEQFF. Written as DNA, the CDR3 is TGTGCCAGCAGCGTAGACGACGGGCGAAATGAGCAGTTCTTC. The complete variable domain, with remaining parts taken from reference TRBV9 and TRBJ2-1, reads DSGVTQTPKHLITATGQRVTLRCSPRSGDLSVYWYQQSLDQGLQFLIQYYNGEERAKGNILERFSAQQFPDLHSELNLSSLELGDSALYFCASSVDDGRNEQFFGPGTRLTVL.

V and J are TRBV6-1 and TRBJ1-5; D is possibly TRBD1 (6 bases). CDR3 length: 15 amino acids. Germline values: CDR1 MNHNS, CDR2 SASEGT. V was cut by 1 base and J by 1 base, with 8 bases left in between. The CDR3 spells CASSEVGTSNQPQHF. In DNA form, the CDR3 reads TGTGCCAGCAGTGAAGTAGGGACAAGCAATCAGCCCCAGCATTTT.

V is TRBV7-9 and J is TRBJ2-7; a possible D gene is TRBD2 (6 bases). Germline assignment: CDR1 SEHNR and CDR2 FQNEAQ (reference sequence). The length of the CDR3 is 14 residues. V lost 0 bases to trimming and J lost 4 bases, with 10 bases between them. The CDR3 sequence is CASSLAGLGYEQYF. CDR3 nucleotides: TGTGCCAGCAGCTTAGCGGGACTGGGATACGAGCAGTACTTC.

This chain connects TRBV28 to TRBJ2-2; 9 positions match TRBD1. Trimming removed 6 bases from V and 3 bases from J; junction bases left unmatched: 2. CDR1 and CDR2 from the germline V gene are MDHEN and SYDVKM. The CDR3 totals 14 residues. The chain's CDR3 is CASRRTGDTGELFF. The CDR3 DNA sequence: TGTGCCAGCAGGCGGACAGGGGACACCGGGGAGCTGTTTTTT.

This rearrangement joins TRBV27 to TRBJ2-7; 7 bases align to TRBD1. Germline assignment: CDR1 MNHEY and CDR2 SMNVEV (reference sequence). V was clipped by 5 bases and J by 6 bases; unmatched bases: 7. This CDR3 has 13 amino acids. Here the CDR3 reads CASSGTASGEQYF. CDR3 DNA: TGTGCCAGCAGTGGGACAGCCTCGGGCGAGCAGTACTTC.

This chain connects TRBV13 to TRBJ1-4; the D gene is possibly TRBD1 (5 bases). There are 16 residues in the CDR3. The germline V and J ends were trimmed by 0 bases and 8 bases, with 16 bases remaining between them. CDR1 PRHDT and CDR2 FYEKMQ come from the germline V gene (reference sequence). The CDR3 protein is CASSLGRGGRGEKLFF. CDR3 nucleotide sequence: TGTGCCAGCAGCTTAGGCCGTGGAGGGAGGGGAGAAAAACTGTTTTTT.

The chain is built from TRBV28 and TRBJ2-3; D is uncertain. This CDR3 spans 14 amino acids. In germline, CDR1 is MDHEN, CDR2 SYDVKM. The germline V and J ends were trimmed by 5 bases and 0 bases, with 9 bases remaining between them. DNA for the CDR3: TGTGCCAGCAGTCTTGGCGGAAGCACAGATACGCAGTATTTT. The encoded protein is CASSLGGSTDTQYF.

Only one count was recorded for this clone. CDR3 sequence: CASSTSRDRGLHGYTF. CDR3 nucleotides: TGTGCCAGTAGTACAAGTCGGGACAGGGGGCTCCATGGCTACACCTTC. The J gene is TRBJ1-2, the V gene TRBV19, with 12 bases aligning to TRBD1. This CDR3 spans 16 amino acids. The germline V gene encodes CDR1 LNHDA and CDR2 SQIVND (reference sequence). V lost 4 bases, J lost 6 bases, and 9 bases stayed unmatched.

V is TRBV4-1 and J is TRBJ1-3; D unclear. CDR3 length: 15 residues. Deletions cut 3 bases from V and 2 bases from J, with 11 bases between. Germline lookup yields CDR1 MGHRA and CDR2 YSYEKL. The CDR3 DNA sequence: TGCGCCAGCAGCCACGGACTGGTCGCTGGAAACACCATATATTTT. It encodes CASSHGLVAGNTIYF.

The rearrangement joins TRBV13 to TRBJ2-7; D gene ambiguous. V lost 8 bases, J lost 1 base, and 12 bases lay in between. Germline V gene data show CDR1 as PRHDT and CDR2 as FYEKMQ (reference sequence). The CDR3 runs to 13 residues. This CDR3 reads CASGWRNSYEQYF. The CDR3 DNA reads TGTGCCAGCGGGTGGCGAAATTCCTACGAGCAGTACTTC.

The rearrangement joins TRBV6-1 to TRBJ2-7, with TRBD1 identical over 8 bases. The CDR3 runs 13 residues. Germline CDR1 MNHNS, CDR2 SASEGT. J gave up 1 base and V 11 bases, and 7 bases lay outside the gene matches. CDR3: CAGGQVPSYEQYF. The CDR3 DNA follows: TGTGCCGGGGGACAGGTACCATCCTACGAGCAGTACTTC.

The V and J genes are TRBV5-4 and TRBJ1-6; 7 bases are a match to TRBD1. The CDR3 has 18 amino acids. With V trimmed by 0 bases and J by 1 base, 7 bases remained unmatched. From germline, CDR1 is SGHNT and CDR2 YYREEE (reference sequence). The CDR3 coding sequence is TGTGCCAGCAGCTTGGTAGGGCAGGGGGGATCCTATAATTCACCCCTCCACTTT. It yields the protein CASSLVGQGGSYNSPLHF.

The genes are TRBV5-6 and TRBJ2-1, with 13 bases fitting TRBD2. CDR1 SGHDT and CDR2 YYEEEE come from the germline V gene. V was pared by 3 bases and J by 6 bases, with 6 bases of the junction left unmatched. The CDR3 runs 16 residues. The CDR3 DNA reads TGTGCCAGCAGCTCACTAGCGGGGGGGCCTGGCAATGAGCAGTTCTTC. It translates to CASSSLAGGPGNEQFF. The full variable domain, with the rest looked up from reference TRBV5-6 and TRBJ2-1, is DAGVTQSPTHLIKTRGQQVTLRCSPKSGHDTVSWYQQALGQGPQFIFQYYEEEERQRGNFPDRFSGHQFPNYSSELNVNALLLGDSALYLCASSSLAGGPGNEQFFGPGTRLTVL.

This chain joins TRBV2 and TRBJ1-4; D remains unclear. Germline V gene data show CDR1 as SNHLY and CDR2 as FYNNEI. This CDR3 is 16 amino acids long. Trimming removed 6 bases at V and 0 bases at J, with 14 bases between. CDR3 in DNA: TGTGCCAGCAGAGATACACGATTTACAACTAATGAAAAACTGTTTTTT. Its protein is CASRDTRFTTNEKLFF.

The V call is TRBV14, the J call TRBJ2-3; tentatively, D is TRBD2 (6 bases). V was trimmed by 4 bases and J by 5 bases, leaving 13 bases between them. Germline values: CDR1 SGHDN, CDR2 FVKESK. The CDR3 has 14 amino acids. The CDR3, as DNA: TGTGCCAGCAGCCGAAATTCCGGGGGAGATACGCAGTATTTT. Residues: CASSRNSGGDTQYF.

The DNA of the CDR3 is TGTGCCAGCAGTTTCTTAGGGGCGGATGGCTACACCTTC. This translates into CASSFLGADGYTF. The chain has TRBV28 and TRBJ1-2; a weak D match, TRBD1 (5 bases). In germline, CDR1 is MDHEN, CDR2 SYDVKM. The V end was cut by 3 bases, the J end by 6 bases, with 11 bases between. The CDR3 loop spans 13 amino acids.

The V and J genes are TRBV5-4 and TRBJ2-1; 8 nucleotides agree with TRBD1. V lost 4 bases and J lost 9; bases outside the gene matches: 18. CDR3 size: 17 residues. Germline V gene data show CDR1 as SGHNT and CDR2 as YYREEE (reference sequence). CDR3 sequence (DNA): TGTGCCAGCAGCCAATTGGGGCAGGGGGCTTATGTTGCTGAGCAGTTCTTC. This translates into CASSQLGQGAYVAEQFF.

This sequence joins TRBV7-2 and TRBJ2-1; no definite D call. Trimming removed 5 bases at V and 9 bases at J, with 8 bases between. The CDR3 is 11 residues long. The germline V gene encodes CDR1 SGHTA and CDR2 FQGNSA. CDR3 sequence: CASSIRPEQFF. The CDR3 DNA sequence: TGTGCCAGCAGCATCCGGCCTGAGCAGTTCTTC. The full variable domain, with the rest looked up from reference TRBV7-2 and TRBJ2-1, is GAGVSQSPSNKVTEKGKDVELRCDPISGHTALYWYRQSLGQGLEFLIYFQGNSAPDKSGLPSDRFSAERTGGSVSTLTIQRTQQEDSAVYLCASSIRPEQFFGPGTRLTVL.

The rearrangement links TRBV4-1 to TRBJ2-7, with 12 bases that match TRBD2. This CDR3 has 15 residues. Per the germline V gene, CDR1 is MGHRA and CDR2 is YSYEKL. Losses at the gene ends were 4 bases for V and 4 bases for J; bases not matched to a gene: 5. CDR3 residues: CASSPLTSGGYEQYF. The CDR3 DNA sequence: TGCGCCAGCAGCCCGCTGACTAGCGGGGGTTACGAGCAGTACTTC.

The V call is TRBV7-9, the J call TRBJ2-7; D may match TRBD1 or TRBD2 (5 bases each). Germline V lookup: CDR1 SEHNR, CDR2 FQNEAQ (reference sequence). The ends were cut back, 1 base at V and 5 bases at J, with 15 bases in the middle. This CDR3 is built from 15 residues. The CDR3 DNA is TGTGCCAGCAGCTTAGACGTGGGGACCCTCCACGAGCAGTACTTC. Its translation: CASSLDVGTLHEQYF.

The CDR3, as DNA: TGCGCCAGCAGCTTGGATGGTGAGACCCAGTACTTC. As protein: CASSLDGETQYF. This chain uses TRBV5-1 with TRBJ2-5; the D is unclear. The V end lost 0 bases, the J end lost 5 bases, and 5 bases lay between the germline ends. This CDR3 has 12 residues. CDR1 and CDR2 from the germline V gene are SGHRS and YFSETQ.

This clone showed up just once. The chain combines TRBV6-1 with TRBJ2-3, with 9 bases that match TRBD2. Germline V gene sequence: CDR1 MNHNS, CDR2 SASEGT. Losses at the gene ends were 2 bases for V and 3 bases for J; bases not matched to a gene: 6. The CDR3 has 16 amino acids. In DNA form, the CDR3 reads TGTGCCAGCAGTGAACTGCGGGGGGGCTCAACAGATACGCAGTATTTT. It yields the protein CASSELRGGSTDTQYF.